This TCR beta chain was profiled in a study of T cells after yellow fever vaccination. Points from the study as a whole: A large majority of primary-vaccination clones showed up again after the booster (roughly 95% CD4, 75% to 90% CD8).

There are 15 residues in the CDR3. The germline gives CDR1 SGHRS, CDR2 YFSETQ. TCRdb called the 5' RACE reads again in MiXCR, with one record for every CDR3 protein. This sample has about 340,000 distinct CDR3 sequences, with 8.7% found just once. This clonotype has ten or more counts. Its matching antigen is unknown. Its ends do not fully match the called genes, so a read error is possible. The input for sequencing was PBMCs, taken on the day of the first yellow fever vaccination. The chain uses TRBV5-1 and TRBJ1-5; TRBD1 matches 7 bases. This receptor was taken from a man younger than 35 who received the YFV17D yellow fever vaccine. CDR3 sequence: CASSLIGGSNQPQHF. The CDR3 region has the DNA TGTGCCAGCAGCTTGATAGGGGGCAGCAATCAGCCCCAGCATTTT.